A selection of T cell receptor beta chains follows, all from one sample in a study of T cell responses to AZD1222 COVID-19 vaccine. Sequencing used immunoSEQ multiplex PCR; TCRdb keeps in-frame clones, though not all of them. The table has about 130,000 clones, 90% to 95% seen once. This specimen was peripheral blood, taken on day 0 of AZD1222 vaccination. These receptors were collected from an adult in good health. The CDR3 runs from the conserved cysteine through the conserved F or W. D genes are given only for firm matches. Clone sizes are given selectively: once, few, many, or a class where the clone is expanded.

d_gene: TRBD1
j_gene: TRBJ2-6
v_gene: TRBV9
abundance: NA
CDR3aa: CASSVAGTASSGANVLTF
CDR3nt: TGTGCCAGCAGCGTAGCTGGGACAGCATCCTCTGGGGCCAACGTCCTGACTTTC

d_gene: NA
j_gene: TRBJ1-3
v_gene: TRBV12-3/TRBV12-4
abundance: NA
CDR3aa: CASRVGANTIYF
CDR3nt: TGTGCCAGCAGGGTCGGGGCGAACACCATATATTTT

d_gene: NA
j_gene: TRBJ1-1
v_gene: TRBV15
abundance: NA
CDR3aa: CATSRDRGTAEAFF
CDR3nt: TGTGCCACCAGCAGAGATCGGGGGACCGCTGAAGCTTTCTTT

d_gene: TRBD1
j_gene: TRBJ1-4
v_gene: TRBV9
abundance: once
CDR3aa: CASSLRQGPEKLFF
CDR3nt: TGTGCCAGCAGCCTCCGACAGGGCCCTGAAAAACTGTTTTTT

d_gene: TRBD2
j_gene: TRBJ2-3
v_gene: TRBV5-1
abundance: NA
CDR3aa: CASSSSGTDTQYF
CDR3nt: TGCGCCAGCAGTTCTAGCGGGACAGATACGCAGTATTTT

d_gene: NA
j_gene: TRBJ2-3
v_gene: TRBV7-9
abundance: NA
CDR3aa: CATWGPGLHHFF
CDR3nt: TGTGCCACTTGGGGCCCGGGACTGCACCATTTTTTT

d_gene: NA
j_gene: TRBJ1-6
v_gene: TRBV28
abundance: once
CDR3aa: CASSLFQQGSPLHF
CDR3nt: TGTGCCAGCAGTTTATTCCAACAGGGATCACCCCTCCACTTT

d_gene: TRBD2
j_gene: TRBJ2-1
v_gene: TRBV6-4
abundance: NA
CDR3aa: CASSESGTSVGYNEQFF
CDR3nt: TGTGCCAGCAGTGAATCCGGGACTAGCGTTGGGTACAATGAGCAGTTCTTC

d_gene: NA
j_gene: TRBJ2-7
v_gene: TRBV7-8
abundance: once
CDR3aa: CASSLGQGGEQYF
CDR3nt: TGTGCCAGCAGCTTAGGACAGGGAGGGGAGCAGTACTTC

d_gene: NA
j_gene: TRBJ1-4
v_gene: TRBV4-1
abundance: NA
CDR3aa: CASSRGPGMVRVGEKLFF
CDR3nt: TGCGCCAGCAGCCGGGGTCCGGGGATGGTTAGGGTCGGTGAAAAACTGTTTTTT

d_gene: NA
j_gene: TRBJ1-3
v_gene: TRBV4-1
abundance: NA
CDR3aa: CASSLGGNGNTIYF
CDR3nt: TGCGCCAGCAGCCTCGGGGGCAACGGAAACACCATATATTTT

d_gene: NA
j_gene: TRBJ1-3
v_gene: TRBV3-1/TRBV3-2
abundance: NA
CDR3aa: CASSQAQLLGNTIYF
CDR3nt: TGTGCCAGCAGCCAAGCCCAACTGTTAGGAAACACCATATATTTT

d_gene: TRBD1
j_gene: TRBJ2-7
v_gene: TRBV4-1
abundance: once
CDR3aa: CASSQGTGVQEFYEQYF
CDR3nt: TGCGCCAGCAGCCAGGGCACAGGGGTTCAAGAGTTTTACGAGCAGTACTTC

d_gene: NA
j_gene: TRBJ1-2
v_gene: TRBV5-4
abundance: NA
CDR3aa: CASSFWAGDGYTF
CDR3nt: TGTGCCAGCAGCTTCTGGGCAGGGGATGGCTACACCTTC

d_gene: TRBD2
j_gene: TRBJ2-5
v_gene: TRBV7-8
abundance: NA
CDR3aa: CASSTLGRGSRETQYF
CDR3nt: TGTGCCAGCAGCACCCTTGGGAGGGGCTCCCGGGAGACCCAGTACTTC

d_gene: NA
j_gene: TRBJ2-1
v_gene: TRBV2
abundance: NA
CDR3aa: CASSVDRRGEQFF
CDR3nt: TGTGCCAGCAGTGTGGACAGACGGGGTGAGCAGTTCTTC